This T cell receptor beta chain came from a study of cytotoxic CD8 clonotypes in ibrutinib-treated CLL (dated by TCRdb to the early 2020s). Notes on the research overall: The cohort included approximately 15 treatment-naive and under 13 relapsed/refractory patients; 17 were IGHV unmutated. Responses were partial in some 24 patients and complete in 2; after median about 70 months follow-up, roughly 14 stayed in remission and 12 progressed. Samples at response were collected after a median of around twelve months of treatment, with a range of roughly 6 to 40 months. Samples averaged 255,043 productive templates and some 96,000 productive rearrangements. Longitudinal samples were obtainable from about 30% of the roughly 90 participants in the trial. Cryopreserved peripheral blood mononuclear cells were collected at three points: before therapy, at response, and at either sustained remission or disease progression. Patients were still on ibrutinib when every remission and progressive disease sample was collected.

Overall study outcomes, separate from this receptor: An increase in clonality was observed at ibrutinib response, with clonality remaining stable during sustained remission and falling back toward baseline at progression. At baseline, clonality was higher than in age-matched healthy donors and showed a strong correlation with circulating CD8+ T-cell counts. Public clonotypes were found to be uncommon and were observed to contract or remain stable during treatment; the increase in clonality was shown to reflect expansion of private clonotypes at ibrutinib response. Sampling times were not matched between sustained-remission and progressing patients, and lymph node repertoires were not studied.

The goal of deep resolution MiSeq sequencing was a depth between 1 in 1 million and 1 in 200,000 T cells, and coverage averaged 10x per clonotype. The immunoSEQ hsTCRB Kit was used to generate the TCR beta libraries. The paper's processing steps were these. The data were analyzed with ImmunoSEQ Analyzer and ImmunoSEQ Data Assistant, and V, D and J gene assignments followed IMGT definitions. Clonality, which ranges from 0 to 1, was calculated by subtracting the normalized Shannon entropy of productive rearrangement frequencies from one. Only overrepresented clonotypes making up at least 0.05% of the repertoire of each patient were included in the public clonotype analysis. About a dozen age-matched healthy donor repertoires from immuneACCESS served as clonality controls. TCRdb limited this immuneACCESS table to in-frame rearrangements with V and J called. A share of clones is missing; checked studies link under half to unresolved V genes, and the rest is unexplained. V and J calls and clone size follow that table, whereas D and trimming were derived from the DNA. The sample includes 50,000 or so clones, with around 52% observed a single time. In total, the top ten clones hold approximately 28% of the sample.

This clone was picked up many times. Its antigen target is currently unknown. Base qualities are not recorded, but no much larger clone differs from it by a single base. Deletion took 1 base off V and 15 bases off J, with a span of 17 bases between the germline ends. The CDR3 runs 13 amino acids, cysteine and phenylalanine included. The kept DNA is CDR3 alone, 39 bases in frame from the first base. The CDR1 and CDR2 encoded by the germline V gene are SGHDT and YYEEEE. This specimen's time point label, per the study, means: 20 to 25 months on ibrutinib. Roughly 1.8 micrograms of genomic DNA were extracted from cryopreserved PBMCs for TCR beta library preparation. Longitudinal blood samples from CLL patients on ibrutinib monotherapy were analyzed using high-throughput TCR beta sequencing. The patients were enrolled in a single-center, open-label phase 2 trial of ibrutinib monotherapy.

The chain was built from TRBV5-6 and TRBJ2-1; a confident D gene designation cannot be given. This clonotype was obtained from a human donor with chronic lymphocytic leukemia. This material consisted of PBMCs, taken after 24 months of ibrutinib treatment. The base sequence is TGTGCCAGCAGCTTGAGTCAGGCTAGGCAGGCGTTCTTC. It translates as CASSLSQARQAFF.